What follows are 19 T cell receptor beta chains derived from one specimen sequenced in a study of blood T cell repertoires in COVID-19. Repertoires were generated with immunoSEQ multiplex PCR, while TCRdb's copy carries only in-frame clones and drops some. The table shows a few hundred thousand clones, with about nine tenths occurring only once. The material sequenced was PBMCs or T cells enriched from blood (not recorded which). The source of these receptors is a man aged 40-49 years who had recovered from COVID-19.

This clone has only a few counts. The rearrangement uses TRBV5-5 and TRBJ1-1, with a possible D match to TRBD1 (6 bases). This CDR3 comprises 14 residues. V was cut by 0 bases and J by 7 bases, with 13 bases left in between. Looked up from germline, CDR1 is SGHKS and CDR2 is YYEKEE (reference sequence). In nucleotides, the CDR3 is TGTGCCAGCAGCTTGGTCTTAGGGGGGGTTGAAGCTTTCTTT. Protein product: CASSLVLGGVEAFF.

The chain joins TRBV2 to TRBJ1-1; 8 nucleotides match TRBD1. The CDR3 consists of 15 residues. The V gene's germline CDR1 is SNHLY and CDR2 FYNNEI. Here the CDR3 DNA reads TGTGGAAAGGGGGGGACAGGCCTCATGAACACTGAAGCTTTCTTT. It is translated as CGKGGTGLMNTEAFF.

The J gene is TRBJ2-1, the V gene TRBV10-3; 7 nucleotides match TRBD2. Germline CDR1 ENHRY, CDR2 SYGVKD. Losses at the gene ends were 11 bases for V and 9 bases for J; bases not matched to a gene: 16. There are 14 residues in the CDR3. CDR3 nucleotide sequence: TGTGCCGGAGGGGAGGCGGGGGTCAGGAGTGAGCAGTTCTTC. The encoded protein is CAGGEAGVRSEQFF.

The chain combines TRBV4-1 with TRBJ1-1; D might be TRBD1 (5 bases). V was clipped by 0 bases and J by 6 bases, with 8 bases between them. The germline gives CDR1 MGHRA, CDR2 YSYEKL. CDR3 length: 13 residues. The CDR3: CASSQEAGAEAFF. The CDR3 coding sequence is TGCGCCAGCAGCCAAGAAGCGGGGGCTGAAGCTTTCTTT.

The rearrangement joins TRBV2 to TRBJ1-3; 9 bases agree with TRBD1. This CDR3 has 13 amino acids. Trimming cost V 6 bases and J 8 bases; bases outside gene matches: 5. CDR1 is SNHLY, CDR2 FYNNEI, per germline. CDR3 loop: CASSADRGDTIYF. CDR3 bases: TGTGCCAGCAGCGCGGACAGGGGAGACACCATATATTTT. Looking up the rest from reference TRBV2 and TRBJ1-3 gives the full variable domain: EPEVTQTPSHQVTQMGQEVILRCVPISNHLYFYWYRQILGQKVEFLVSFYNNEISEKSEIFDDQFSVERPDGSNFTLKIRSTKLEDSAMYFCASSADRGDTIYFGEGSWLTVV.

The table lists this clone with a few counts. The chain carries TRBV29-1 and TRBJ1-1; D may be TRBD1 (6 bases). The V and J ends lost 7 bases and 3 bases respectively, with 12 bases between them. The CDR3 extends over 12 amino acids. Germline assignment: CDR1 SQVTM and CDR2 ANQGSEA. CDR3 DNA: TGCAGCGCCGGGACACTGGACACTGAAGCTTTCTTT. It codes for CSAGTLDTEAFF.

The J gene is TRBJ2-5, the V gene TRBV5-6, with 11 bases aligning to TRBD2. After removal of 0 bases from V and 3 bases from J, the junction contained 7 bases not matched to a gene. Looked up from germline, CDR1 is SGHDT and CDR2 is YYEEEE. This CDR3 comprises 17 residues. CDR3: CASSLALVLAGEETQYF. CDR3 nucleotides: TGTGCCAGCAGCTTGGCGCTGGTACTAGCGGGAGAAGAGACCCAGTACTTC.

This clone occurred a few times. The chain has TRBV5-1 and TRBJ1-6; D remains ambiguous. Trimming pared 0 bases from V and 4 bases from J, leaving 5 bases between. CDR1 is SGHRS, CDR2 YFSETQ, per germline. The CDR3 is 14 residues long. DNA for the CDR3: TGCGCCAGCAGCTTGGCCGGGTATAATTCACCCCTCCACTTT. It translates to CASSLAGYNSPLHF.

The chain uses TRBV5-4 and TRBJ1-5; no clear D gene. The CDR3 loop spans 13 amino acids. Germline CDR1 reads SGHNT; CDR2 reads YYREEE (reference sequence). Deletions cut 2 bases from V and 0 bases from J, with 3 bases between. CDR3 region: CASSFGSNQPQHF. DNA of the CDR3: TGTGCCAGCAGCTTCGGTAGCAATCAGCCCCAGCATTTT.

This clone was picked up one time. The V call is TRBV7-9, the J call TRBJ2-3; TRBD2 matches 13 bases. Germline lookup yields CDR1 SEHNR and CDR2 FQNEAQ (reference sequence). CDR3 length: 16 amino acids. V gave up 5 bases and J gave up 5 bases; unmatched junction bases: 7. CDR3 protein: CASSPPGLAGRDTQYF. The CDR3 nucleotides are TGTGCCAGCAGCCCCCCGGGACTAGCGGGAAGAGATACGCAGTATTTT.

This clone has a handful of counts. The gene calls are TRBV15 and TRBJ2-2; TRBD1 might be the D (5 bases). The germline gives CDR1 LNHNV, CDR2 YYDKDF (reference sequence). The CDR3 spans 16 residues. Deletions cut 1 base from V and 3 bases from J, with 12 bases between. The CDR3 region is CATSRGTLSYTGELFF. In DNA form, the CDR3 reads TGTGCCACCAGCAGAGGGACACTATCGTACACCGGGGAGCTGTTTTTT.

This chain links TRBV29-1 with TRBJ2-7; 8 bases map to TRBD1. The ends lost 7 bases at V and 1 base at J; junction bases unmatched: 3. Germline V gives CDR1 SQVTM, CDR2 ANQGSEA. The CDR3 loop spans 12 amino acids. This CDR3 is CSANRGSYEQYF. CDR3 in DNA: TGCAGCGCCAACAGGGGGTCCTACGAGCAGTACTTC.

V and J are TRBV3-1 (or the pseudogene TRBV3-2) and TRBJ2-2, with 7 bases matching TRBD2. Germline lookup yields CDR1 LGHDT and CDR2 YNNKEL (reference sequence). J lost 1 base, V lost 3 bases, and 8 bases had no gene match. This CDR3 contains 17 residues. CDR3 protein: CASSQADGGGNTGELFF. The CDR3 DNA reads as TGTGCCAGCAGCCAGGCCGATGGCGGGGGGAACACCGGGGAGCTGTTTTTT.

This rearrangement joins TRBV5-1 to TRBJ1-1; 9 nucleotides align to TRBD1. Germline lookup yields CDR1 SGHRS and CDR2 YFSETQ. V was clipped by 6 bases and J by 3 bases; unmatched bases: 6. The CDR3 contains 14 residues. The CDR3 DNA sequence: TGCGCCAGCACCCTACAGGGGGCGGACACTGAAGCTTTCTTT. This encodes CASTLQGADTEAFF.

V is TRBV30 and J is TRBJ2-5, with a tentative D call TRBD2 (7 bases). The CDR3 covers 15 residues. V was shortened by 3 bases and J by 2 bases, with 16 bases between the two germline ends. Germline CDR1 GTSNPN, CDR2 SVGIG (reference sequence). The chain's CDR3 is CAWRLGGGSQETQYF. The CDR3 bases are TGTGCCTGGAGATTAGGGGGGGGATCACAAGAGACCCAGTACTTC.

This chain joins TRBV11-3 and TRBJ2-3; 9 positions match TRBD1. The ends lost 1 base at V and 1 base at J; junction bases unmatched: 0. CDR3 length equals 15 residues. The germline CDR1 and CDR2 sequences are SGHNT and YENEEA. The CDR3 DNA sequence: TGTGCCAGCAGCTTAGGGGACAGGGGCACAGATACGCAGTATTTT. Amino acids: CASSLGDRGTDTQYF.

Written as DNA, the CDR3 is TGTGCCAGCAGCCCAGCCGGGATTTCCGAGGGCGGCTACACCTTC. Its protein product is CASSPAGISEGGYTF. The chain is built from TRBV3-1 (or the pseudogene TRBV3-2) and TRBJ1-2; unclear D gene. CDR3 length: 15 amino acids. CDR1 and CDR2 (germline): LGHDT, YNNKEL (reference sequence). The V and J ends lost 4 bases and 8 bases respectively, with 20 bases between them.

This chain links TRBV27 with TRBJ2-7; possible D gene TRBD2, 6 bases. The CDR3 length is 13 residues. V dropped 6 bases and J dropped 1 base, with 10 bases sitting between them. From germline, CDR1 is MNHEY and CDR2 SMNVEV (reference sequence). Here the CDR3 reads CASRVSGSYEQYF. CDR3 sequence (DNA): TGTGCCAGCAGAGTTAGCGGATCCTACGAGCAGTACTTC.

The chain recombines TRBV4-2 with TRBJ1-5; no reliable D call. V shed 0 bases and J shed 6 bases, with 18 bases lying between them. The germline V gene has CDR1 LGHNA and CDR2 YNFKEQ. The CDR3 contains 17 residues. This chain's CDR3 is CASSQDGGRWDSQPQHF. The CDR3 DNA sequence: TGTGCCAGCAGCCAAGATGGAGGCAGGTGGGATAGTCAGCCCCAGCATTTT.